The rows below give T cell receptor beta chains drawn from one sample of a study of beta chain features in type 1 diabetes. Some clones are missing from TCRdb's copy, which holds only in-frame ones; the method was immunoSEQ multiplex PCR. The table records hundreds of thousands of clones, roughly a sixth of them present only once. Sequencing was done on a sample of naive CD4+ T cells from blood. The receptors derive from a woman aged 18-30 years in good health. The CDR3 runs from the conserved cysteine through the conserved F or W. Each record gives: clone size, J gene, D gene, V gene, CDR3 DNA, CDR3 protein. A D gene is named only where the DNA matches it firmly. Part of the rows lack a size; the others show once, few, many or a class for expanded clones.

size: NA; J: TRBJ2-1; D: NA; V: TRBV7-9; DNA: TGTGCCAGCAGCGTTTCGTACAATGAGCAGTTCTTC; CDR3: CASSVSYNEQFF
size: NA; J: TRBJ1-2; D: NA; V: TRBV2; DNA: TGTGCCAGCAGCCCCCGCAGGGGCGCCCATGGCTACACCTTC; CDR3: CASSPRRGAHGYTF
size: few; J: TRBJ2-6; D: NA; V: TRBV4-1; DNA: TGCGCCAGCAGCTTCGAACCCTCTGGGGCCAACGTCCTGACTTTC; CDR3: CASSFEPSGANVLTF
size: few; J: TRBJ2-7; D: TRBD1; V: TRBV18; DNA: TGTGCCAGCTCACCTAGGACAGGGAGACCTTACGAGCAGTACTTC; CDR3: CASSPRTGRPYEQYF
size: few; J: TRBJ2-2; D: NA; V: TRBV25-1; DNA: TGTGCCAGCAGTGAATACGGGACGGTGAGGATCGGGGAGCTGTTTTTT; CDR3: CASSEYGTVRIGELFF
size: NA; J: TRBJ2-7; D: TRBD2; V: TRBV29-1; DNA: TGCAGCGTTGAGAGACTAGCGGGAGGACACGAGCAGTACTTC; CDR3: CSVERLAGGHEQYF
size: NA; J: TRBJ1-1; D: NA; V: TRBV6-6; DNA: TGTGCCAGCAGCGACGACGGGAACACTGAAGCTTTCTTT; CDR3: CASSDDGNTEAFF
size: NA; J: TRBJ2-1; D: NA; V: TRBV6-6; DNA: TGTGCCAGCAGTTACTCGACTGGGCTAGCAGTGATTATCTTC; CDR3: CASSYSTGLAVIIF
size: NA; J: TRBJ1-2; D: NA; V: TRBV4-1; DNA: TGCGCCAGCAGCCAAGTACGGGGCGAGTATGGCTACACCTTC; CDR3: CASSQVRGEYGYTF
size: NA; J: TRBJ2-5; D: TRBD2; V: TRBV7-9; DNA: TGTGCCAGCAGCGCGGGAGGCCTCCAAGAGACCCAGTACTTC; CDR3: CASSAGGLQETQYF
size: few; J: TRBJ2-3; D: NA; V: TRBV15; DNA: TGTGCCACCAGCAGAGATCATCAAGATACGCAGTATTTT; CDR3: CATSRDHQDTQYF
size: few; J: TRBJ1-2; D: NA; V: TRBV6-6; DNA: TGTGCCAGCAGTAGGGGCTATGGCTACACCTTC; CDR3: CASSRGYGYTF
size: few; J: TRBJ2-1; D: NA; V: TRBV28; DNA: TGTGCCAGCAGTTTATTGGCAGGGACAAGCAATGAGCAGTTCTTC; CDR3: CASSLLAGTSNEQFF
size: few; J: TRBJ1-1; D: TRBD1; V: TRBV28; DNA: TGTGCCAGCAGACCCGCTCGACAGGGCAGTATGAACACTGAAGCTTTCTTT; CDR3: CASRPARQGSMNTEAFF
size: NA; J: TRBJ2-2; D: NA; V: TRBV11-2; DNA: TGTGCCAGCAGCTCCGACACCAACACCGGGGAGCTGTTTTTT; CDR3: CASSSDTNTGELFF
size: few; J: TRBJ2-1; D: TRBD2; V: TRBV5-1; DNA: TGCGCCAGCAGCCGAGGGACTAGCGGCGGCAATGAGCAGTTCTTC; CDR3: CASSRGTSGGNEQFF
size: NA; J: TRBJ2-3; D: TRBD2; V: TRBV5-1; DNA: TGCGCCAGCAGGAGACTAGCGGGTAGCACAGATACGCAGTATTTT; CDR3: CASRRLAGSTDTQYF
size: NA; J: TRBJ2-3; D: TRBD2; V: TRBV7-9; DNA: TGTGCCAGCAGCTTGTTTAGACTAGCGGATTCGGATACGCAGTATTTT; CDR3: CASSLFRLADSDTQYF
size: few; J: TRBJ2-1; D: NA; V: TRBV29-1; DNA: TGCAGCGTTGGGACCAATGAGCAGTTCTTC; CDR3: CSVGTNEQFF
size: NA; J: TRBJ2-1; D: TRBD2; V: TRBV4-3; DNA: TGCGCCAGCAGCCAAGCACCGGGACTAGCGGGAAAATTACGGAGCTACAATGAGCAGTTCTTC; CDR3: CASSQAPGLAGKLRSYNEQFF
size: NA; J: TRBJ2-1; D: TRBD2; V: TRBV7-8; DNA: TGTGCCAGCAGCTTAACCCCCACTAGCGTAAACAATGAGCAGTTCTTC; CDR3: CASSLTPTSVNNEQFF
size: NA; J: TRBJ2-5; D: TRBD1; V: TRBV7-2; DNA: TGTGCCAGCACTCAGGGGGCGCTTTGGACCCAGTACTTC; CDR3: CASTQGALWTQYF
size: NA; J: TRBJ2-4; D: NA; V: TRBV28; DNA: TGTGCCAGCAGTTCCCGGACTCTCAACCGAAAAAACATTCAGTACTTC; CDR3: CASSSRTLNRKNIQYF